The clone carrying this TCR beta chain was found once. No antigen is known for it. The table came from immunoSEQ multiplex PCR; TCRdb's copy has only in-frame clones and leaves some out. The sample holds 150,000 to 200,000 clones; more than 75% are singletons and the top ten take over 5.5%. The donors were part of the validation cohort of fewer than 150 subjects. That cohort was separate from the first cohort, which comprised under 750 subjects. The germline CDR1 and CDR2 sequences are SGHTS and YDEGEE. This CDR3 comprises 18 residues. V gave up 9 bases and J gave up 0 bases; unmatched junction bases: 15. The data are from a study of cytomegalovirus exposure and HLA in healthy donors. Study observations and caveats: Reports indicated that the classifier achieved high specificity and sensitivity in diagnosing cytomegalovirus status. Confirmation in vitro established that a few CMV-associated chains were specific for CMV antigens.

Sample: PBMCs. V and J are TRBV5-8 and TRBJ2-6; 7 bases map to TRBD1. This TCR was recovered from a man aged 18 to 29 in good health and CMV-seropositive. CDR3 loop: CATRTGWLAFSGANVLTF. The CDR3 DNA follows: TGTGCCACCCGGACAGGATGGTTAGCGTTCTCTGGGGCCAACGTCCTGACTTTC. The variable domain in full, with the rest retrieved from reference TRBV5-8 and TRBJ2-6, is EAGVTQSPTHLIKTRGQQATLRCSPISGHTSVYWYQQALGLGLQFLLWYDEGEERNRGNFPPRFSGRQFPNYSSELNVNALELEDSALYLCATRTGWLAFSGANVLTFGAGSRLTVL.